This T cell receptor beta chain was sequenced for a study of blood T cell repertoires in COVID-19. As for the study in general: Acute and convalescent COVID-19 specimens originated in the United States, Italy and Spain. Nucleic acid was either cDNA or gDNA, and it came from T cells, B-cell-depleted T cells, or PBMCs.

As processed by the authors: How many nucleated cells were present was estimated from reference gene primer amplification. Assay: immunoSEQ multiplex PCR; the TCRdb copy retains only in-frame clones and omits some. That table furnishes V, J and clone size, whereas the DNA furnished D and trimming. The sample records 55,000 to 80,000 clones, 74% being singletons. CDR3 length: 15 residues. Germline V gene lookup returns CDR1 LNHDA and CDR2 SQIVND (reference sequence). The trim removed 2 bases at V and 6 bases at J, leaving 7 bases unmatched. The clonotype was recovered from a woman older than 75 with acute or convalescent COVID-19. The V and J genes are TRBV19 and TRBJ2-1; TRBD2 matches 7 bases. The material sequenced was peripheral blood. In DNA, the CDR3 is TGTGCCAGTAGTATAAGCGGGGAGTTGGGCAATGAGCAGTTCTTC. The encoded protein is CASSISGELGNEQFF.